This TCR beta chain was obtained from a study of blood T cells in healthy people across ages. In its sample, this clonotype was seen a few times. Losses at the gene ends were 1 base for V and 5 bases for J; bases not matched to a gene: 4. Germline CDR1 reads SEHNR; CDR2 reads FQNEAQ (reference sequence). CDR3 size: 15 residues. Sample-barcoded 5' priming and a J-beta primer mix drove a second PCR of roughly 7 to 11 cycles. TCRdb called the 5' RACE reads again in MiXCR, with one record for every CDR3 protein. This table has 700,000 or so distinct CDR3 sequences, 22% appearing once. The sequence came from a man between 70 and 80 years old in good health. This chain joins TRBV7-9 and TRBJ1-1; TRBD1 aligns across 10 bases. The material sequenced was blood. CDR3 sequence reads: CASSLGTGGKTEAFF. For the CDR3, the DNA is TGTGCCAGCAGCTTAGGGACAGGGGGAAAAACTGAAGCTTTCTTT.